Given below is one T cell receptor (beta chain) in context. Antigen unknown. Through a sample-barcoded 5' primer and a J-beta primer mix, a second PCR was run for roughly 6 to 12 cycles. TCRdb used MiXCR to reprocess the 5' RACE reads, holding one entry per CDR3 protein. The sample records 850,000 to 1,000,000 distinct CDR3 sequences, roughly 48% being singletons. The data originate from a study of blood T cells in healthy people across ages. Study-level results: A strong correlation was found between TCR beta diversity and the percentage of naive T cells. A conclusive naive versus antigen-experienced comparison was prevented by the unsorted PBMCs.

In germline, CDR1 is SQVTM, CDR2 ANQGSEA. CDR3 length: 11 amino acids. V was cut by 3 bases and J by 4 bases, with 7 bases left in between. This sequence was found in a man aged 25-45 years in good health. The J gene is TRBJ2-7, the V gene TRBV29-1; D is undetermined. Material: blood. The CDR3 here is CSVDINYEQYF. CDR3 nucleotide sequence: TGCAGCGTTGACATTAATTACGAGCAGTACTTC.